These T cell receptor beta chains were read from a single sample in a study of blood T cell repertoires in COVID-19. Method: immunoSEQ multiplex PCR; TCRdb's copy keeps in-frame clones and lacks some. The table has tens of thousands of clones, 87% seen once; the top ten hold about 5.8%. Specimen: peripheral blood. These receptors were collected from a man in his fifties or sixties with active COVID-19. The CDR3 runs from the conserved cysteine through the conserved F or W. Each record gives: V gene, CDR3 length, J gene, D gene, CDR3 protein, CDR3 DNA. A D gene is named only where the DNA matches it firmly.

V gene: TRBV5-1
CDR3 length: 15
J gene: TRBJ1-2
D gene: TRBD1
CDR3 protein: CASSPRQGGSYGYTF
CDR3 DNA: TGCGCCAGCAGCCCGCGACAGGGGGGTTCCTATGGCTACACCTTC

V gene: TRBV7-2
CDR3 length: 14
J gene: TRBJ1-5
D gene: TRBD1
CDR3 protein: CASSPGQPNQPQHF
CDR3 DNA: TGTGCCAGCAGCCCGGGACAGCCGAATCAGCCCCAGCATTTT

V gene: TRBV10-3
CDR3 length: 15
J gene: TRBJ2-3
D gene: TRBD2
CDR3 protein: CAISGLAGGVDTQYF
CDR3 DNA: TGTGCCATCAGCGGCCTAGCGGGGGGGGTAGATACGCAGTATTTT

V gene: TRBV24-1
CDR3 length: 16
J gene: TRBJ1-1
D gene: -
CDR3 protein: CATAPSGDHWDTEAFF
CDR3 DNA: TGTGCCACCGCACCCTCAGGGGACCATTGGGATACTGAAGCTTTCTTT

V gene: TRBV6-5
CDR3 length: 15
J gene: TRBJ1-4
D gene: -
CDR3 protein: CASSSLTGVWGKLFF
CDR3 DNA: TGTGCCAGCAGTTCCCTTACGGGGGTCTGGGGAAAACTGTTTTTT

V gene: TRBV19
CDR3 length: 15
J gene: TRBJ1-2
D gene: -
CDR3 protein: CASKSLLGGLSGYTF
CDR3 DNA: TGTGCCAGTAAAAGCTTGCTCGGGGGGCTGAGCGGCTACACCTTC

V gene: TRBV29-1
CDR3 length: 13
J gene: TRBJ2-2
D gene: -
CDR3 protein: CSVRTDFTGELFF
CDR3 DNA: TGCAGCGTCAGAACAGATTTCACCGGGGAGCTGTTTTTT

V gene: TRBV9
CDR3 length: 16
J gene: TRBJ1-3
D gene: -
CDR3 protein: CASSSTGHLSENTIYF
CDR3 DNA: TGTGCCAGCAGCAGTACAGGGCACCTCTCTGAAAACACCATATATTTT

V gene: TRBV19
CDR3 length: 15
J gene: TRBJ2-7
D gene: TRBD1
CDR3 protein: CASSIGQGSSYEQYF
CDR3 DNA: TGTGCCAGTAGTATAGGACAGGGAAGCTCCTACGAGCAGTACTTC

V gene: TRBV12-3/TRBV12-4
CDR3 length: 13
J gene: TRBJ1-2
D gene: -
CDR3 protein: CASSFESNYGYTF
CDR3 DNA: TGTGCCAGCAGTTTTGAGAGTAACTATGGCTACACCTTC